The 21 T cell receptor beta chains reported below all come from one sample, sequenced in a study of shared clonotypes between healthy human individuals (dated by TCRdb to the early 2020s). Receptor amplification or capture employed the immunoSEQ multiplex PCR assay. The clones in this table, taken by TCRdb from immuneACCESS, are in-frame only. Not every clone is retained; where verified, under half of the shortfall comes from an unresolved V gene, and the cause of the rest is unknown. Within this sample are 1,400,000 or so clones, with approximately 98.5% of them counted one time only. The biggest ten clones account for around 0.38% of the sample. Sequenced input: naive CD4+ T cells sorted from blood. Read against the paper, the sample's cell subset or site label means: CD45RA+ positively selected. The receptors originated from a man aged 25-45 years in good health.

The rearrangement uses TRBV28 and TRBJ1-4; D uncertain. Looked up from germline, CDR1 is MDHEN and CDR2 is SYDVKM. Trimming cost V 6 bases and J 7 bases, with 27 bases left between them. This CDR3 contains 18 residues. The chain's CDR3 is CASSPGIGRGVGFEKLFF. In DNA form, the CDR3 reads TGTGCCAGCAGCCCGGGGATTGGACGTGGCGTAGGGTTTGAAAAACTGTTTTTT.

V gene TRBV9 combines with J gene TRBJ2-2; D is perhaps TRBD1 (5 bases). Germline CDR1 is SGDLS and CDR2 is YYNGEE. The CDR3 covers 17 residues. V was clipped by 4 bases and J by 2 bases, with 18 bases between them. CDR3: CASSLGAQAPNTGELFF. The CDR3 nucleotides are TGTGCCAGCAGCTTAGGGGCCCAGGCCCCCAACACCGGGGAGCTGTTTTTT.

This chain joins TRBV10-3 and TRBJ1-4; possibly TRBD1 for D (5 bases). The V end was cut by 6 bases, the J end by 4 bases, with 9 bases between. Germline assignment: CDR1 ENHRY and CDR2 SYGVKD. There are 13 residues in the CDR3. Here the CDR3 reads CAIRRDLNEKLFF. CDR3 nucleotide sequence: TGTGCCATCAGAAGGGACCTTAATGAAAAACTGTTTTTT.

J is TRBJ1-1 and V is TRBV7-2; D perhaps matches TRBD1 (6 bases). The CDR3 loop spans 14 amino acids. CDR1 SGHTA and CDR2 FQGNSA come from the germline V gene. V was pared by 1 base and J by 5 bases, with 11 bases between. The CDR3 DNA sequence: TGTGCCAGCAGCTTAGGGGGGGGCAGGACTGAAGCTTTCTTT. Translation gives CASSLGGGRTEAFF.

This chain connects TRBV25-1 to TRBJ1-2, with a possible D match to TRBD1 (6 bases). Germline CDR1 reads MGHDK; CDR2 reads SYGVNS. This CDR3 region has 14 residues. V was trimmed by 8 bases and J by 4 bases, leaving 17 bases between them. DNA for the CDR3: TGTGCCAGCGGCGGGGTGGGGGCAGGCTATGGCTACACCTTC. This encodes CASGGVGAGYGYTF.

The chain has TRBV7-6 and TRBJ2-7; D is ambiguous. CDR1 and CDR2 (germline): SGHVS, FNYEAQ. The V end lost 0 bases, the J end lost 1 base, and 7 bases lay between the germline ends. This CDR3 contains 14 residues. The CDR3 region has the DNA TGTGCCAGCAGCTTAGCCGAGACGTCCTACGAGCAGTACTTC. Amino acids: CASSLAETSYEQYF.

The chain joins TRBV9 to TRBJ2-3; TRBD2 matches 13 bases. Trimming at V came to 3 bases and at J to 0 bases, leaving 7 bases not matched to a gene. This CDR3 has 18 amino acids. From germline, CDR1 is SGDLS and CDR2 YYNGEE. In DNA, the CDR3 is TGTGCCAGCAGCGCAGGGACTAGCGGGACGACTAGCACAGATACGCAGTATTTT. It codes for CASSAGTSGTTSTDTQYF.

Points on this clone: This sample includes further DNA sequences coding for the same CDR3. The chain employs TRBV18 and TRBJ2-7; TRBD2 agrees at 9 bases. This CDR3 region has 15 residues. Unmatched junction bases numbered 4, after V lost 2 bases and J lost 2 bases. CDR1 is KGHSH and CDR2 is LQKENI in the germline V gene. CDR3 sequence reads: CASSPSGGPTYEQYF. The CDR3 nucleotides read TGTGCCAGCTCACCAAGCGGGGGGCCAACCTACGAGCAGTACTTC. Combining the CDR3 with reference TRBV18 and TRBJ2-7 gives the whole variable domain NAGVMQNPRHLVRRRGQEARLRCSPMKGHSHVYWYRQLPEEGLKFMVYLQKENIIDESGMPKERFSAEFPKEGPSILRIQQVVRGDSAAYFCASSPSGGPTYEQYFGPGTRLTVT.

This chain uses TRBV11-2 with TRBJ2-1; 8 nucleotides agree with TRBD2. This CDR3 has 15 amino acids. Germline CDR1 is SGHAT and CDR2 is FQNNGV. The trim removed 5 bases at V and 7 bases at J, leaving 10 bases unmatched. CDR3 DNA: TGTGCCAGCAGCCGAATCCCGGGACTAGTTAATGAGCAGTTCTTC. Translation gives CASSRIPGLVNEQFF.

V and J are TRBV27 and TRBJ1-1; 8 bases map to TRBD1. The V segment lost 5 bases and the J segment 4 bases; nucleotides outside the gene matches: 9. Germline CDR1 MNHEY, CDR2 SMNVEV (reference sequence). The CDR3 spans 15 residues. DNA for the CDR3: TGTGCCAGCAGTAGGGACAGGCGCTTTGGCACTGAAGCTTTCTTT. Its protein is CASSRDRRFGTEAFF.

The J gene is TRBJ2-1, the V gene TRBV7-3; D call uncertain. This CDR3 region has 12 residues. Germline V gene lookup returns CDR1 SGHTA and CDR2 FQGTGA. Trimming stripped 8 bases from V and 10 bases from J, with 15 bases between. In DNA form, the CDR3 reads TGTGCCAGCGCCGAATTAGGAGCCGAGCAGTTCTTC. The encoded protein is CASAELGAEQFF.

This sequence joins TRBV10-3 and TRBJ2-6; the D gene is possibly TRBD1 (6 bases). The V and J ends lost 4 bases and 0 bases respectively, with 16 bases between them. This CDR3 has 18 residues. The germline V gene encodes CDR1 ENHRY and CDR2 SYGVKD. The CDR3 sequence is CAISVGTRGISGANVLTF. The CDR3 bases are TGTGCCATCAGTGTGGGGACACGCGGCATCTCTGGGGCCAACGTCCTGACTTTC.

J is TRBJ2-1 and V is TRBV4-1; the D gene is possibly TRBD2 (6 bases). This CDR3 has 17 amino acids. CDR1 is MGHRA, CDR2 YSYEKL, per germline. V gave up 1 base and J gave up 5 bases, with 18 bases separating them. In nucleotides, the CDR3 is TGCGCCAGCAGCCAAGGGATAATCCAGCGGGCCGACAATGAGCAGTTCTTC. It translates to CASSQGIIQRADNEQFF.

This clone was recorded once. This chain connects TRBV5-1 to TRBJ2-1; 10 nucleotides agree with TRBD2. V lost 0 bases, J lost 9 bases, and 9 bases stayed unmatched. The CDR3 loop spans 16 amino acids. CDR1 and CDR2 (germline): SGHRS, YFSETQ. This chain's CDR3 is CASSLGAGGGRGEQFF. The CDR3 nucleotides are TGCGCCAGCAGCTTGGGAGCGGGAGGGGGTCGGGGTGAGCAGTTCTTC.

The CDR3 here is CSAARTASSYNEQFF. The CDR3 nucleotides read TGCAGCGCCGCGCGGACAGCCAGCTCCTACAATGAGCAGTTCTTC. This chain joins TRBV29-1 and TRBJ2-1, with D possibly being TRBD1 (6 bases). There are 15 residues in the CDR3. Germline values: CDR1 SQVTM, CDR2 ANQGSEA. The ends were cut back, 7 bases at V and 0 bases at J, with 16 bases in the middle.

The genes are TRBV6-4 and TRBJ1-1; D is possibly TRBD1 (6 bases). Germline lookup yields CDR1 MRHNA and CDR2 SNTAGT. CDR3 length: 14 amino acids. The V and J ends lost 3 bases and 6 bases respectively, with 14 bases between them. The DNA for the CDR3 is TGTGCCAGCAGTGATGGGGCGGGGGCATCTGAAGCTTTCTTT. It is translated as CASSDGAGASEAFF.

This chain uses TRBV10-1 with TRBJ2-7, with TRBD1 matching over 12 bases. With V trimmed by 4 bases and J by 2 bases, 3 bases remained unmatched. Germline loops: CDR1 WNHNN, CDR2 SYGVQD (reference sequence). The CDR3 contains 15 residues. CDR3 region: CASSGGTGGPYEQYF. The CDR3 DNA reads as TGCGCCAGCAGTGGGGGGACAGGGGGCCCCTACGAGCAGTACTTC.

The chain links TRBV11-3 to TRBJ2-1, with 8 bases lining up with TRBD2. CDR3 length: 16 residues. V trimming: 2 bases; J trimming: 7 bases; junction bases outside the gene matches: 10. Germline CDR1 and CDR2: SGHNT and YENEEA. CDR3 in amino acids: CASSLTLTGGRNEQFF. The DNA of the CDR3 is TGTGCCAGCAGCTTAACCCTTACGGGAGGGAGGAATGAGCAGTTCTTC.

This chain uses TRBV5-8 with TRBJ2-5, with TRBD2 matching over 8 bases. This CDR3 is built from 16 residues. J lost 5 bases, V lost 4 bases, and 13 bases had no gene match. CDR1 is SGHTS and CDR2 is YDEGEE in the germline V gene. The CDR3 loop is CASSRTSGRMFETQYF. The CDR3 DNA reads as TGTGCCAGCAGCCGTACCAGCGGGAGAATGTTTGAGACCCAGTACTTC.

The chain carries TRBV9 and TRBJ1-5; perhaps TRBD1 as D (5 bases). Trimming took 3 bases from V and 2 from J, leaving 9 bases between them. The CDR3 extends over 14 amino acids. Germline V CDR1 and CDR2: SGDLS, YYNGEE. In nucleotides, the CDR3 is TGTGCCAGCAGCGACAGGTCGGGCAATCAGCCCCAGCATTTT. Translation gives CASSDRSGNQPQHF.

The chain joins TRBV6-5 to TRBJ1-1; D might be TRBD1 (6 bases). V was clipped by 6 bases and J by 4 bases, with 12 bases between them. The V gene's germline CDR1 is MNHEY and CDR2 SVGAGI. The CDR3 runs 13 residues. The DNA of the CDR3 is TGTGCCAGCAGATACGGACAGATCACTGAAGCTTTCTTT. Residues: CASRYGQITEAFF.